The next 8 T cell receptor beta chains were all read from a single sample in a study of T cells expressing NK-cell markers. TCRdb reprocessed the 5' RACE reads and keeps a single row for each CDR3 protein, giving no DNA. Its listing shows fewer than 300,000 distinct CDR3 sequences. Sequencing used blood T cells: a sorted CD56 or NKG2C T cell subset, CD4+ or CD8+ T cells, or bulk PBMC T cells (not recorded which). The receptor source for this set is a woman aged 18 to 75 in good health.

V usage is TRBV5-1 and J usage is TRBJ1-3. Germline V gene lookup returns CDR1 SGHRS and CDR2 YFSETQ. The CDR3 is 15 residues long. The CDR3 region is CASSPDSSSGNTIYF.

The chain has TRBV5-4 and TRBJ1-2. The CDR3 extends over 15 amino acids. The germline gives CDR1 SGHNT, CDR2 YYREEE (reference sequence). The CDR3 protein is CASSLGASVNYGYTF.

The J gene is TRBJ1-2, the V gene TRBV12-3 or TRBV12-4; TCRdb picks TRBD1, but there is no DNA to check that call. This CDR3 is 15 amino acids long. The CDR3 spells CASSSHRTARYGYTF.

The CDR3 loop reads CASSPGEYTQYF. The genes are TRBV18 and TRBJ2-3; TCRdb names TRBD2, which stays unverified in the absence of DNA. CDR1 is KGHSH and CDR2 is LQKENI in the germline V gene. The CDR3 has 12 amino acids. Supplemented by reference TRBV18 and TRBJ2-3, the full variable domain reads NAGVMQNPRHLVRRRGQEARLRCSPMKGHSHVYWYRQLPEEGLKFMVYLQKENIIDESGMPKERFSAEFPKEGPSILRIQQVVRGDSAAYFCASSPGEYTQYFGPGTRLTVL.

This chain joins TRBV20-1 and TRBJ2-2. The CDR3 is 12 residues long. CDR1 and CDR2 (germline): DFQATT, SNEGSKA (reference sequence). The CDR3: CSAPENTGELFF.

The CDR3 here is CSVGAPYQTNYGYTF. V gene TRBV29-1 combines with J gene TRBJ1-2. Germline loops: CDR1 SQVTM, CDR2 ANQGSEA. The CDR3 extends over 15 amino acids.

V and J are TRBV12-3 or TRBV12-4 and TRBJ1-2. This CDR3 is 13 amino acids long. The chain's CDR3 is CASSLVLGYGYTF.

The gene calls are TRBV23-1 and TRBJ2-5; as DNA is missing, the TRBD1 call by TCRdb cannot be tested. TRBV23-1 is labeled an ORF, and its function is uncertain. The CDR3 extends over 14 amino acids. This chain's CDR3 is CASRPSDSQETQYF.